This T cell receptor (beta chain) was identified during a study of T cells in Graves' hyperthyroidism and ophthalmopathy. Turning to the study itself: Peripheral blood was drawn at first diagnosis, prior to all treatment.

The sample holds a few counts of this clonotype. TCR beta CDR3 regions were amplified from RNA transcripts. First-round RT-PCR with HTBI primers amplified the TCR CDR3 region. Each CDR3 protein is one row after TCRdb ran MiXCR on the multiplex PCR reads. This sample has about 360,000 distinct CDR3 sequences, with about 13% found just once. Sequenced input: blood. The source of this sequence is a woman aged 18-35 years with Graves' hyperthyroidism.

The CDR3: CASSQGGGRGDYEQYF. Here the CDR3 DNA reads TGCGCCAGCAGCCAGGGAGGGGGTCGGGGAGACTACGAGCAGTACTTC. The chain uses TRBV4-1 and TRBJ2-7; tentatively, D is TRBD2 (7 bases). This CDR3 has 16 amino acids. The V and J ends lost 3 bases and 3 bases respectively, with 18 bases between them. CDR1 and CDR2 from the germline V gene are MGHRA and YSYEKL.